What follows are 16 T cell receptor beta chains derived from one specimen sequenced in a study of T cells in Graves' hyperthyroidism and ophthalmopathy (dated by TCRdb to the late 2010s). The library was produced with multiplex PCR. The run used an Illumina HiSeq 2000. TCR beta CDR3 regions were amplified from RNA transcripts. For the first round of RT-PCR on the TCR CDR3, the HTBI primer set was used together with the Qiagen OneStep RT-PCR kit. TCRdb reran the public reads through fastp at Q25 and MiXCR, keeping productive beta chains. All rows with the same CDR3 protein become a single entry with the most common DNA and genes. The sample table contains about 96,000 distinct CDR3 sequences; only one count was recorded for over 50% of them. The biggest ten clones account for roughly a quarter of the sample. The specimen was blood. These receptors were obtained from a woman in her thirties or forties with Graves' hyperthyroidism.

To note about this clonotype: A much larger clone is a single base away; this may be a read error. The V call is TRBV7-3, the J call TRBJ2-7; TRBD1 matches at 8 bases. The CDR3 extends over 19 amino acids. Germline CDR1 reads SGHTA; CDR2 reads FQGTGA. The CDR3 nucleotides are TGTGCCAGCAGCCCTACCGGGACAGGCCCCCTCGGGAGCTCCTACGAGCAGCACTTC. As protein: CASSPTGTGPLGSSYEQHF. Full variable domain (missing parts from reference TRBV7-3 and TRBJ2-7): GAGVSQTPSNKVTEKGKYVELRCDPISGHTALYWYRQSLGQGPEFLIYFQGTGAADDSGLPNDRFFAVRPEGSVSTLKIQRTERGDSAVYLCASSPTGTGPLGSSYEQHFGPGTRLTVT.

This clonotype was seen at least ten times. This chain joins TRBV7-2 and TRBJ2-7; tentative D call: TRBD2 (5 bases). The CDR3 is 14 amino acids. Trimming took 1 base from V and 3 from J, leaving 10 bases between them. From germline, CDR1 is SGHTA and CDR2 FQGNSA. CDR3 DNA sequence: TGTGCCAGCAGCTTAGTCCCTAGCTACTACGAGCAGTACTTC. It codes for CASSLVPSYYEQYF.

This clonotype was found many times. The genes are TRBV24-1 and TRBJ2-3, with a weak D call TRBD2 (5 bases). The CDR3 runs 14 residues. In germline, CDR1 is KGHDR, CDR2 SFDVKD. V gave up 4 bases and J gave up 4 bases, with 11 bases separating them. CDR3 nucleotides: TGTGCCACCAGTGACCCCAACGGGGCAGATACGCAGTATTTT. Protein: CATSDPNGADTQYF.

The chain combines TRBV29-1 with TRBJ2-7; TRBD2 aligns across 10 bases. V trimming: 5 bases; J trimming: 2 bases; junction bases outside the gene matches: 0. The CDR3 runs to 12 residues. In germline, CDR1 is SQVTM, CDR2 ANQGSEA. As DNA, the CDR3 is TGCAGCGTTACTAGCGGGACCTACGAGCAGTACTTC. It yields the protein CSVTSGTYEQYF.

CDR3 bases: TGTGCCAGCAGCTTAGGCGGGCCCTCCTACGAGCAGTACTTC. It is translated as CASSLGGPSYEQYF. The chain couples TRBV7-9 to TRBJ2-7, with D possibly matching TRBD2 (5 bases). V was trimmed by 1 base and J by 0 bases, leaving 7 bases between them. Germline loops: CDR1 SEHNR, CDR2 FQNEAQ (reference sequence). The CDR3 has 14 residues.

This clonotype was counted once. Relative to the germline gene, one junction end is altered; a read error may explain this. V usage is TRBV4-1 and J usage is TRBJ2-2; 9 nucleotides line up with TRBD2. The CDR3 length is 16 residues. Germline V CDR1 and CDR2: MGHRA, YSYEKL. CDR3 bases: TGTGCCAGCAGCCAAGAAAGACTAGCGGACACCGGGGAGCTGTTTTTT. Residues: CASSQERLADTGELFF.

This clonotype was picked up many times. V and J are TRBV7-9 and TRBJ1-3; 11 nucleotides match TRBD1. Germline V lookup: CDR1 SEHNR, CDR2 FQNEAQ (reference sequence). The length of the CDR3 is 18 residues. Trimming at V came to 5 bases and at J to 3 bases, leaving 12 bases not matched to a gene. CDR3 residues: CASSPGTGGSRGGNTIYF. CDR3 DNA: TGTGCCAGCAGCCCCGGGACAGGGGGTTCTCGGGGTGGAAACACCATATATTTT.

This clonotype was recorded at least ten times. The V and J genes are TRBV7-9 and TRBJ2-7; D remains unclear. The CDR3 extends over 13 amino acids. In germline, CDR1 is SEHNR, CDR2 FQNEAQ (reference sequence). With 0 bases removed from V and 1 base from J, the gap between germline ends came to 4 bases. As DNA, the CDR3 is TGTGCCAGCAGCTTAGCTCGGTCCTACGAGCAGTACTTC. Translating it yields CASSLARSYEQYF.

This clonotype appeared many times. This chain joins TRBV2 and TRBJ1-4, with D unclear. The V end lost 6 bases, the J end lost 5 bases, and 16 bases lay between the germline ends. The CDR3 has 15 residues. Germline CDR1 SNHLY, CDR2 FYNNEI. The CDR3: CASRTLGIHNEKLFF. DNA for the CDR3: TGTGCCAGCAGGACCCTGGGGATCCACAATGAAAAACTGTTTTTT. The whole variable domain, remainder taken from reference TRBV2 and TRBJ1-4, is EPEVTQTPSHQVTQMGQEVILRCVPISNHLYFYWYRQILGQKVEFLVSFYNNEISEKSEIFDDQFSVERPDGSNFTLKIRSTKLEDSAMYFCASRTLGIHNEKLFFGSGTQLSVL.

About this clonotype: This likely comes from a read error, as the CDR3 has no conserved phenylalanine or tryptophan at its end. The limits of the CDR3 on the DNA are not certain, so only TCRdb's listed CDR3 is given. The chain recombines TRBV13 with TRBJ2-6; the table's D call of TRBD2 was not tested on the DNA. The CDR3 comprises 10 residues, both ends counted. CDR1 is PRHDT, CDR2 FYEKMQ, per germline (reference sequence). The CDR3: CASSPRGPTG.

This chain connects TRBV11-2 to TRBJ1-2; TRBD1 aligns across 9 bases. The CDR3 consists of 15 residues. Germline-derived CDR1 and CDR2 are SGHAT and FQNNGV. With V trimmed by 3 bases and J by 2 bases, 4 bases remained unmatched. The DNA for the CDR3 is TGTGCCAGCAGCTTCATCGGGACAGGGAACTATGGCTACACCTTC. This codes for CASSFIGTGNYGYTF.

The rearrangement joins TRBV29-1 to TRBJ2-7; 8 nucleotides line up with TRBD2. CDR3 size: 13 residues. Per the germline V gene, CDR1 is SQVTM and CDR2 is ANQGSEA. The junction had 3 bases not matched to a gene; V was cut back by 3 bases and J by 2 bases. The CDR3: CSVESSGTYEQYF. The CDR3 region has the DNA TGCAGCGTTGAGAGTAGCGGGACCTACGAGCAGTACTTC.

In its sample, this clonotype was seen many times. The chain couples TRBV10-3 to TRBJ2-7, with TRBD2 matching over 8 bases. This CDR3 comprises 17 residues. Germline V lookup: CDR1 ENHRY, CDR2 SYGVKD. Trimming cost V 2 bases and J 2 bases; bases outside gene matches: 11. CDR3 nucleotides: TGTGCCATCAGTGAGCCCATTAGGACTAGCTATACCTACGAGCAGTACTTC. Protein sequence: CAISEPIRTSYTYEQYF.

The CDR3 loop is CASSLVEETQHF. CDR3 DNA sequence: TGTGCCAGCAGCTTAGTCGAAGAGACCCAGCATTTT. The V gene is TRBV7-3, the J gene TRBJ1-5; D ambiguous. The CDR3 contains 12 residues. Trimming pared 2 bases from V and 11 bases from J, leaving 10 bases between. The V gene's germline CDR1 is SGHTA and CDR2 FQGTGA.

The rearrangement joins TRBV7-2 to TRBJ1-1, with 9 nucleotides matching TRBD1. CDR1 and CDR2 from the germline V gene are SGHTA and FQGNSA. Trimming cost V 7 bases and J 10 bases; bases outside gene matches: 10. CDR3 size: 13 residues. This CDR3 is CASIKRDRERAFF. CDR3 nucleotide sequence: TGTGCCAGCATCAAGCGGGACAGGGAGAGAGCTTTCTTT.

CDR3 in DNA: TGTGCCAGCAGTTTATGGCCACAGGGAAATGGAAACACCTTC. It is translated as CASSLWPQGNGNTF. This chain uses TRBV28 with TRBJ1-2; D might be TRBD1 (6 bases). CDR3 length: 14 amino acids. The germline V gene encodes CDR1 MDHEN and CDR2 SYDVKM. Trimming left V 0 bases short and J 12 bases short, with 17 bases between.